A selection of T cell receptor beta chains follows, all from one sample in a study of T cell responses to AZD1222 COVID-19 vaccine. Data came from immunoSEQ multiplex PCR; TCRdb stores just in-frame clones and leaves some out. Among about 150,000 clones, over 85% were seen once, and the ten largest hold around 6.5%. The material sequenced was peripheral blood, taken 28 days after the second AZD1222 dose. The receptors were gathered from an adult who received the AZD1222 COVID-19 vaccine. CDR3s include the opening cysteine and the closing phenylalanine or tryptophan. Fields, in order: D gene, clone size, V gene, J gene, CDR3 DNA, CDR3 protein. The D gene is left open where the match is weak. Rows may omit the clone size; those that give it use once, few, many or a size class.

D: -; size: -; V: TRBV19; J: TRBJ1-1; DNA: TGTGCCAGTAGTCTTCTCGCTGAAGCTTTCTTT; CDR3: CASSLLAEAFF
D: TRBD1; size: -; V: TRBV19; J: TRBJ1-1; DNA: TGTGCCAGTAGGAGAGGGACAGGGAACACTGAAGCTTTCTTT; CDR3: CASRRGTGNTEAFF
D: -; size: -; V: TRBV4-1; J: TRBJ2-7; DNA: TGCGCCAGCAGCCAGCCTGGACGGGCCAGATTCTACGAGCAGTACTTC; CDR3: CASSQPGRARFYEQYF
D: -; size: -; V: TRBV5-1; J: TRBJ2-6; DNA: TGCGCCAGCAGCCGTAGGTCCGGGCCCGACAACGTCCTGACTTTC; CDR3: CASSRRSGPDNVLTF
D: -; size: -; V: TRBV27; J: TRBJ1-2; DNA: TGTGCCAGCAGGAAAAACAGGGACGTGAGCCATGGCTACACCTTC; CDR3: CASRKNRDVSHGYTF
D: TRBD2; size: -; V: TRBV30; J: TRBJ2-1; DNA: TGTGCCTGGAGTGTGATAGCGGGGGGGGAGCAGTTCTTC; CDR3: CAWSVIAGGEQFF
D: TRBD1; size: -; V: TRBV7-9; J: TRBJ2-4; DNA: TGTGCCAGCAGCTTAGGGACAGGTTCGGTTTTGAACATTCAGTACTTC; CDR3: CASSLGTGSVLNIQYF
D: -; size: -; V: TRBV18; J: TRBJ1-1; DNA: TGTGCCAGCTCAGCAAATGACCGGGAAGCTTTCTTT; CDR3: CASSANDREAFF
D: -; size: once; V: TRBV18; J: TRBJ1-1; DNA: TGTGCCAGCTCACCAACCGAGGGGTACACTGAAGCTTTCTTT; CDR3: CASSPTEGYTEAFF
D: -; size: -; V: TRBV6-5; J: TRBJ1-2; DNA: TGTGCCAGCAGTTACGAGGCCTCCCTCGCCCATGGCTACACCTTC; CDR3: CASSYEASLAHGYTF
D: -; size: -; V: TRBV4-2; J: TRBJ1-3; DNA: TGTGCCAGCAGCCAAAATTATGGTGGAAACACCATATATTTT; CDR3: CASSQNYGGNTIYF
D: -; size: -; V: TRBV29-1; J: TRBJ1-1; DNA: TGCAGCGTTGAAGTGGGCAGAAAAGCTTTCTTT; CDR3: CSVEVGRKAFF
D: TRBD1; size: -; V: TRBV18; J: TRBJ2-5; DNA: TGTGCCAGCTCACCAGGGACAGGGCAAGAGACCCAGTACTTC; CDR3: CASSPGTGQETQYF
D: -; size: once; V: TRBV29-1; J: TRBJ1-2; DNA: TGCAGCGTTGAAACCTGGGGCTATGGCTACACCTTC; CDR3: CSVETWGYGYTF
D: -; size: -; V: TRBV3-1/TRBV3-2; J: TRBJ1-4; DNA: TGTGCCAGCCGGGATCGGGGGCTGCGTGAAAAACTGTTTTTT; CDR3: CASRDRGLREKLFF
D: -; size: -; V: TRBV5-6; J: TRBJ1-3; DNA: TGTGCCAGCAGCTTGTCCCAGTGGCGCTCTGGAAACACCATATATTTT; CDR3: CASSLSQWRSGNTIYF
D: -; size: -; V: TRBV19; J: TRBJ1-1; DNA: TGTGCCAGTGGTGAAGCTTTCTTT; CDR3: CASGEAFF
D: -; size: -; V: TRBV29-1; J: TRBJ1-2; DNA: TGCAGCGTTTACGGAGGCTATGGCTACACCTTC; CDR3: CSVYGGYGYTF
D: -; size: -; V: TRBV5-5; J: TRBJ1-2; DNA: TGTGCCAGCAGCTTGCTCCAGGAGGGGAACTATGGCTACACCTTC; CDR3: CASSLLQEGNYGYTF
D: -; size: -; V: TRBV7-8; J: TRBJ1-2; DNA: TGTGCCAGCAGCCCCAGGGACGCACCATATGGCTACACCTTC; CDR3: CASSPRDAPYGYTF
D: TRBD2; size: -; V: TRBV5-1; J: TRBJ2-1; DNA: TGCGCCAGCAGCTTGGCGAGCGGGGGGAAAAATGAGCAGTTCTTC; CDR3: CASSLASGGKNEQFF
D: -; size: -; V: TRBV5-1; J: TRBJ1-2; DNA: TGCGCCAGCAGCTTGGGGGACTCTGGCTACACCTTC; CDR3: CASSLGDSGYTF
D: -; size: -; V: TRBV5-4; J: TRBJ2-3; DNA: TGTGCCAGCAGCTTGGGTAACACAGATACGCAGTATTTT; CDR3: CASSLGNTDTQYF
D: -; size: -; V: TRBV6-5; J: TRBJ1-1; DNA: TGTGCCAGCCGGACAGCAAGATACACTGAAGCTTTCTTT; CDR3: CASRTARYTEAFF
D: TRBD1; size: -; V: TRBV14; J: TRBJ2-7; DNA: TGTGCCAGCAGCCCTGGGACAGGCTCTTCCTACGAGCAGTACTTC; CDR3: CASSPGTGSSYEQYF
D: -; size: -; V: TRBV4-2; J: TRBJ2-5; DNA: TGTGCCAGCAGCCAAGTCCAGGGCCTCAGGACCCAGTACTTC; CDR3: CASSQVQGLRTQYF
D: -; size: -; V: TRBV28; J: TRBJ1-1; DNA: TGTGCCGTATCGGGGCCCATGAACACTGAAGCTTTCTTT; CDR3: CAVSGPMNTEAFF
D: -; size: -; V: TRBV7-9; J: TRBJ1-4; DNA: TGTGCCAGCAGCTTAGAGGGCAGCAGGAATGAAAAACTGTTTTTT; CDR3: CASSLEGSRNEKLFF
D: -; size: -; V: TRBV27; J: TRBJ1-1; DNA: TGTGCCAGCATTCTAACCAGGCGGCACACTGAAGCTTTCTTT; CDR3: CASILTRRHTEAFF
D: -; size: -; V: TRBV11-1; J: TRBJ1-1; DNA: TGTGCCAGCAGCTTGGGGCAAGAGAACACTGAAGCTTTCTTT; CDR3: CASSLGQENTEAFF
D: -; size: -; V: TRBV30; J: TRBJ1-1; DNA: TGTGCCTACGGACGAGGGACTTTCTTT; CDR3: CAYGRGTFF
D: TRBD1; size: -; V: TRBV28; J: TRBJ1-2; DNA: TGTGCCAGCAGGCCGGGACAGCCTTCTAACTATGGCTACACCTTC; CDR3: CASRPGQPSNYGYTF
D: -; size: -; V: TRBV6-5; J: TRBJ1-2; DNA: TGTGCCAGCAGTTTTGACGGGAACCACCATGGCTACACCTTC; CDR3: CASSFDGNHHGYTF